This T cell receptor beta chain was observed in a study of T cell changes during pregnancy in multiple sclerosis. TCRdb's table, derived via immunoSEQ multiplex PCR, lists solely in-frame clones and lacks some. Found here are some 60,000 clones, around nine tenths of them singletons; the top ten hold roughly 1.8%. V was shortened by 4 bases and J by 3 bases, with 22 bases between the two germline ends. This CDR3 region has 17 residues. CDR1 SGHRS and CDR2 YFSETQ come from the germline V gene. Specimen: peripheral blood, collected after pregnancy. The V gene is TRBV5-1, the J gene TRBJ1-1; D not resolved. The receptor was isolated from a female donor with multiple sclerosis, enrolled in a pregnancy study. The CDR3 nucleotides read TGCGCCAGCAGCCCGGGGAAGGCCAGGACCATAGACACTGAAGCTTTCTTT. This sequence encodes CASSPGKARTIDTEAFF.